These 23 T cell receptor beta chains originate from one sample sequenced in a study of metastatic and nonmetastatic thyroid tumors. Patients were all untreated before their thyroid surgery. TCRdb reanalyzed the PCR reads with MiXCR. The data show 35,000 to 50,000 clones, 28% seen once. Source material: blood. The receptors originated from a male donor with papillary thyroid cancer or a benign thyroid nodule (not recorded which). Some clones in this sample may be carry-over from other donors' samples.

In this sample, this clone turned up a few times. The chain has TRBV7-9 and TRBJ2-7, with TRBD1 matching over 9 bases. The length of the CDR3 is 14 residues. Germline lookup yields CDR1 SEHNR and CDR2 FQNEAQ (reference sequence). Germline trimming cut 5 bases from V and 3 bases from J; bases unmatched to any gene: 5. The CDR3 sequence: CASSQLGQGYEQYF. DNA for the CDR3: TGTGCCAGCAGCCAACTGGGACAGGGCTACGAGCAGTACTTC.

This clone was seen ten or more times. This chain joins TRBV7-9 and TRBJ1-1, with D unresolved. Deletions cut 2 bases from V and 1 base from J, with 11 bases between. From germline, CDR1 is SEHNR and CDR2 FQNEAQ (reference sequence). The CDR3 consists of 15 residues. CDR3 sequence reads: CASSLMAGQNTEAFF. The DNA of the CDR3 is TGTGCCAGCAGCTTAATGGCTGGGCAGAACACTGAAGCTTTCTTT.

Comments on this clone: Its ends do not fully match the called genes, so a read error is possible. The V gene is TRBV2, the J gene TRBJ1-6, with a possible D match to TRBD1 (5 bases). The CDR3 has 14 residues. Germline V gene sequence: CDR1 SNHLY, CDR2 FYNNEI. In DNA, the CDR3 is TGTGCCAGCAGTGAAGACTGGGACTACTGTGAAGCGTTCTTT. Amino acid sequence: CASSEDWDYCEAFF.

This clone was seen at least ten times. This chain links TRBV14 with TRBJ2-3; 8 positions match TRBD1. The CDR3 consists of 15 residues. V dropped 4 bases and J dropped 6; count of bases not matched to a gene: 9. Per the germline V gene, CDR1 is SGHDN and CDR2 is FVKESK. The DNA for the CDR3 is TGTGCCAGCAGCCGAACCCAGGGGGCCTTCGATACGCAGTATTTT. Its protein is CASSRTQGAFDTQYF.

This clone is deemed medium-sized. The chain carries TRBV28 and TRBJ1-2; D unclear. Per the germline V gene, CDR1 is MDHEN and CDR2 is SYDVKM. V was cut by 4 bases and J by 8 bases, with 17 bases left in between. The CDR3 totals 14 residues. CDR3 protein: CASSSTGPSEGYTF. CDR3 bases: TGTGCCAGCAGTTCAACCGGGCCAAGCGAGGGCTACACCTTC.

The DNA for the CDR3 is TGTGCCAGCAGTGTAGTGGGAAACTCCTACGAGCAGTACTTC. Protein: CASSVVGNSYEQYF. V gene TRBV2 combines with J gene TRBJ2-7; D gene ambiguous. Trimming cost V 4 bases and J 0 bases, with 10 bases left between them. The CDR3 sequence is 14 residues long. Germline CDR1 is SNHLY and CDR2 is FYNNEI.

This clone was counted a few times. The chain links TRBV28 to TRBJ1-2; weak D call: TRBD1 (5 bases). Germline values: CDR1 MDHEN, CDR2 SYDVKM. The CDR3 is 14 residues long. V was cut by 2 bases and J by 6 bases, with 13 bases left in between. CDR3 region: CASSLHPQGNGYTF. The CDR3 DNA reads as TGTGCCAGCAGTTTACACCCTCAGGGTAATGGCTACACCTTC.

This clone was seen at least ten times. This chain connects TRBV11-2 to TRBJ1-4, with D unresolved. The CDR3 covers 15 residues. The V and J ends lost 4 bases and 0 bases respectively, with 9 bases between them. Germline CDR1 SGHAT, CDR2 FQNNGV. The CDR3 nucleotides read TGTGCCAGCAGCTCGTACAGCGCAACTAATGAAAAACTGTTTTTT. This codes for CASSSYSATNEKLFF. Full variable domain (outside the CDR3, taken from reference TRBV11-2 and TRBJ1-4): EAGVAQSPRYKIIEKRQSVAFWCNPISGHATLYWYQQILGQGPKLLIQFQNNGVVDDSQLPKDRFSAERLKGVDSTLKIQPAKLEDSAVYLCASSSYSATNEKLFFGSGTQLSVL.

There are many counts of this clone. This chain links TRBV12-3 or TRBV12-4 with TRBJ1-2, with TRBD1 as a possible D gene (6 bases). V dropped 5 bases and J dropped 3 bases, with 16 bases sitting between them. The CDR3 loop spans 15 amino acids. This CDR3 reads CASSPTGPGDYGYTF. CDR3 sequence (DNA): TGTGCCAGCAGTCCCACAGGGCCAGGCGACTATGGCTACACCTTC.

This clone showed up many times. This chain joins TRBV6-5 and TRBJ1-1; the D is unclear. The CDR3 loop spans 14 amino acids. Germline CDR1 MNHEY, CDR2 SVGAGI. Deletions cut 0 bases from V and 7 bases from J, with 12 bases between. The CDR3 is CASSYSRRDGEAFF. CDR3 DNA sequence: TGTGCCAGCAGTTACTCGCGAAGGGATGGTGAAGCTTTCTTT.

J is TRBJ2-7 and V is TRBV7-6; 11 bases map to TRBD2. This CDR3 is built from 22 residues. CDR1 is SGHVS, CDR2 FNYEAQ, per germline. V was clipped by 5 bases and J by 1 base; unmatched bases: 25. The CDR3: CASSHGRVGTSGTKGYSYEQYF. For the CDR3, the DNA is TGTGCCAGCAGCCACGGACGGGTAGGGACTAGCGGCACCAAGGGGTATTCCTACGAGCAGTACTTC.

This clone was counted many times. This chain uses TRBV7-8 with TRBJ2-1; D call uncertain. This CDR3 spans 13 amino acids. From germline, CDR1 is SGHVS and CDR2 FQNEAQ. Trimming removed 5 bases at V and 4 bases at J, with 9 bases between. The DNA of the CDR3 is TGTGCCAGCAGCCATGGGGTTTACAATGAGCAGTTCTTC. It yields the protein CASSHGVYNEQFF.

This clone has a handful of counts. The chain combines TRBV28 with TRBJ2-6, with D perhaps matching TRBD1 (6 bases). The V gene's germline CDR1 is MDHEN and CDR2 SYDVKM. Trimming left V 8 bases short and J 1 base short, with 9 bases between. The CDR3 spans 14 residues. In DNA, the CDR3 is TGTGCCAGCTGGGGGCGGTCTGGGGCCAACGTCCTGACTTTC. Amino acid sequence: CASWGRSGANVLTF. Using reference TRBV28 and TRBJ2-6 for the parts outside the CDR3, the full variable domain is DVKVTQSSRYLVKRTGEKVFLECVQDMDHENMFWYRQDPGLGLRLIYFSYDVKMKEKGDIPEGYSVSREKKERFSLILESASTNQTSMYLCASWGRSGANVLTFGAGSRLTVL.

With regard to this clone: A junction boundary mismatches the germline segment, possibly from a read error. This rearrangement joins TRBV12-3 or TRBV12-4 to TRBJ1-2; no firm D call. This CDR3 region has 14 residues. This chain's CDR3 is CASRTSRQVYGYTF. The CDR3 DNA sequence: TGTGCCAGCAGAACCTCCCGGCAGGTCTATGGCTACACATTC.

The rearrangement uses TRBV30 and TRBJ2-7, with 15 bases matching TRBD2. This CDR3 is 19 amino acids long. With V trimmed by 4 bases and J by 3 bases, 16 bases remained unmatched. CDR1 is GTSNPN, CDR2 SVGIG, per germline (reference sequence). The DNA of the CDR3 is TGTGCCTGGACCTGCCTGGGACTAGCGGGAGGCCTCACCAACTACGAGCAGTACTTC. Its translation: CAWTCLGLAGGLTNYEQYF.

The genes are TRBV7-2 and TRBJ2-7; D is undetermined. Germline V gene data show CDR1 as SGHTA and CDR2 as FQGNSA. Trimming pared 3 bases from V and 3 bases from J, leaving 6 bases between. This CDR3 comprises 12 residues. The CDR3 loop reads CASSFADYEQYF. CDR3 coding DNA: TGTGCCAGCAGCTTCGCAGACTACGAGCAGTACTTC.

This clone was detected a few times. The J gene is TRBJ2-7, the V gene TRBV28; 8 bases are a match to TRBD1. This CDR3 spans 12 amino acids. V shed 10 bases and J 2 bases; nucleotides not matched to a gene: 4. Germline CDR1 is MDHEN and CDR2 is SYDVKM. The CDR3 region is CAIEDRAYEQYF. CDR3 sequence (DNA): TGTGCCATCGAGGACAGGGCCTACGAGCAGTACTTC.

This clone was counted ten times or more. V and J are TRBV15 and TRBJ2-6; D unclear. Trimming removed 0 bases at V and 1 base at J, with 4 bases between. From germline, CDR1 is LNHNV and CDR2 YYDKDF (reference sequence). This CDR3 spans 15 amino acids. CDR3 DNA: TGTGCCACCAGCAGAGATCTGTCTGGGGCCAACGTCCTGACTTTC. Translation: CATSRDLSGANVLTF.

The chain joins TRBV5-1 to TRBJ2-3; TRBD2 matches 9 bases. This CDR3 is 16 amino acids long. Germline loops: CDR1 SGHRS, CDR2 YFSETQ. The junction had 10 bases not matched to a gene; V was cut back by 5 bases and J by 3 bases. CDR3 sequence reads: CASSLSGSRGTDTQYF. CDR3 sequence (DNA): TGCGCCAGCAGTCTTAGCGGGAGTAGAGGGACAGATACGCAGTATTTT. Full variable domain (rest looked up from reference TRBV5-1 and TRBJ2-3): KAGVTQTPRYLIKTRGQQVTLSCSPISGHRSVSWYQQTPGQGLQFLFEYFSETQRNKGNFPGRFSGRQFSNSRSEMNVSTLELGDSALYLCASSLSGSRGTDTQYFGPGTRLTVL.

In this sample, this clone turned up many times. The chain employs TRBV2 and TRBJ2-5; TRBD2 matches at 9 bases. Germline CDR1 and CDR2: SNHLY and FYNNEI. The V and J ends lost 6 bases and 5 bases, in that order; junction bases with no gene match: 4. This CDR3 spans 13 amino acids. CDR3 in DNA: TGTGCCAGCAGAAATAGCGGGAGTGAGACCCAGTACTTC. It is translated as CASRNSGSETQYF.

This rearrangement joins TRBV5-4 to TRBJ2-1; 7 nucleotides agree with TRBD1. The germline CDR1 and CDR2 sequences are SGHNT and YYREEE (reference sequence). The CDR3 is 14 residues long. Trimming at V came to 4 bases and at J to 4 bases, leaving 5 bases not matched to a gene. CDR3 DNA sequence: TGTGCCAGCAGCGCCCGACAGGGATACAATGAGCAGTTCTTC. Its protein is CASSARQGYNEQFF.

The V and J genes are TRBV10-3 and TRBJ1-6; tentatively, D is TRBD1 (6 bases). There are 13 residues in the CDR3. Germline assignment: CDR1 ENHRY and CDR2 SYGVKD. DNA of the CDR3: TGTGCTATTGGGGGCTTGGGCAATTCACCCCTCCACTTT. This codes for CAIGGLGNSPLHF.

The V call is TRBV5-1, the J call TRBJ1-1; D gene unclear. This CDR3 has 15 residues. Trimming cost V 4 bases and J 3 bases, with 16 bases left between them. Per germline, CDR1 SGHRS and CDR2 YFSETQ. CDR3 sequence reads: CASSPGNVRHTEAFF. The CDR3 DNA reads TGCGCCAGCAGCCCCGGGAATGTGCGACACACTGAAGCTTTCTTT.